Detailed here is one T cell receptor (beta chain). Its antigen is undetermined. At one boundary the junction diverges from the germline segment, which might be a read error. The CDR3 length is 16 residues. Germline V gene sequence: CDR1 LGHNA, CDR2 YNFKEQ. This record belongs to a study of tumor and adjacent non-tumor tissue in lung cancer. About the research overall: There were 11 to 12 adenocarcinoma, a couple of squamous cell carcinoma and 1 small cell lung cancer cases. Study-level findings and limits: Top 100 clones took a larger repertoire share in normal lung.

TCRbeta libraries were built with three rounds of nested PCR, modified from ARM-PCR. TCRdb re-derived calls from the multiplex PCR reads in MiXCR, one entry per CDR3 protein. The repertoire has 70,000 to 95,000 distinct CDR3 sequences, around 76% of them found once; the top ten carry 40%. RNA was extracted from bulk tissue without any cell sorting. This non-tumor lung sample came from over 3 cm beyond the tumor edge. This receptor was obtained from a man in his 70s with non-small cell lung cancer. Material for sequencing was distant non-tumor lung tissue. The chain joins TRBV4-2 to TRBJ2-6; D may be TRBD1 or TRBD2 (5 bases each). CDR3 loop: CASSQYGGSGANVLAF. DNA of the CDR3: TGTGCCAGCAGCCAATATGGGGGTTCTGGGGCCAACGTCCTGGCTTTC.